The T cell receptor (beta chain) described here comes from a study of T-cell memory formation after mild COVID-19. MiXCR, applied by TCRdb to the 5' RACE reads, yields one record per CDR3 protein. The data hold about 420,000 distinct CDR3 sequences, with 20% to 30% observed a single time. Sequenced material: PBMCs or a T cell subset sorted from them (not recorded which). The TCR comes from an adult woman who had mild COVID-19 (a few samples of this study predate the infection). Cell type and time point are not known.

CDR3 region: CSAGQWMPEAFF. The CDR3 nucleotides are TGCAGCGCGGGACAGTGGATGCCTGAAGCTTTCTTT. This sequence joins TRBV29-1 and TRBJ1-1; TRBD1 matches at 7 bases. Trimming removed 7 bases from V and 6 bases from J; junction bases left unmatched: 8. This CDR3 is built from 12 residues. The germline CDR1 and CDR2 sequences are SQVTM and ANQGSEA.